Below, 29 T cell receptor beta chains from the same sample are listed, as sequenced in a study of cytomegalovirus exposure and HLA in healthy donors. The PCR contained 60 Vbeta and 13 Jbeta primers. The method was immunoSEQ multiplex PCR; TCRdb's version includes in-frame clones alone and lacks a portion of them. This repertoire shows under 200,000 clones, about 88% found once; its top ten account for about 2.5%. Sequenced: PBMCs. These receptors all come from a man aged 25 to 40 in good health and CMV-seropositive.

The chain joins TRBV27 to TRBJ1-5; possible D gene TRBD1, 6 bases. The CDR3 is 13 residues long. The V and J ends lost 5 bases and 5 bases respectively, with 10 bases between them. CDR1 and CDR2 from the germline V gene are MNHEY and SMNVEV (reference sequence). The CDR3 protein is CASSLSGDQPQHF. Written as DNA, the CDR3 is TGTGCCAGCAGTCTCTCAGGGGATCAGCCCCAGCATTTT.

The chain employs TRBV9 and TRBJ2-3; weak D call: TRBD1 (5 bases). Trimming stripped 0 bases from V and 2 bases from J, with 13 bases between. Per the germline V gene, CDR1 is SGDLS and CDR2 is YYNGEE. The CDR3 has 16 amino acids. The CDR3 nucleotides are TGTGCCAGCAGCGTAGGGGGCTCGAGGTACACAGATACGCAGTATTTT. Amino acid sequence: CASSVGGSRYTDTQYF. The whole variable domain, remainder taken from reference TRBV9 and TRBJ2-3, is DSGVTQTPKHLITATGQRVTLRCSPRSGDLSVYWYQQSLDQGLQFLIQYYNGEERAKGNILERFSAQQFPDLHSELNLSSLELGDSALYFCASSVGGSRYTDTQYFGPGTRLTVL.

As DNA, the CDR3 is TGTGCCAGCAGGGAGACAGGATCGGGCTATGGCTACACCTTC. Amino acid sequence: CASRETGSGYGYTF. V usage is TRBV28 and J usage is TRBJ1-2; tentatively, D is TRBD1 (6 bases). Trimming left V 6 bases short and J 4 bases short, with 15 bases between. CDR1 is MDHEN and CDR2 is SYDVKM in the germline V gene. The CDR3 totals 14 residues.

The genes are TRBV18 and TRBJ2-3; a weak D match, TRBD2 (6 bases). Germline V CDR1 and CDR2: KGHSH, LQKENI. Trimming left V 2 bases short and J 0 bases short, with 9 bases between. The CDR3 has 15 residues. CDR3 DNA sequence: TGTGCCAGCTCACCATTGGCGGGAAGCACAGATACGCAGTATTTT. Amino acid sequence: CASSPLAGSTDTQYF.

J is TRBJ2-7 and V is TRBV2; 12 bases map to TRBD2. V lost 0 bases and J lost 5; bases outside the gene matches: 8. The CDR3 is 17 amino acids. Germline V gives CDR1 SNHLY, CDR2 FYNNEI. The CDR3 loop is CASSEALLAGGPHEQYF. DNA of the CDR3: TGTGCCAGCAGTGAAGCTCTCCTAGCGGGAGGGCCCCACGAGCAGTACTTC.

This clone was detected only once. The rearrangement links TRBV7-9 to TRBJ2-2; 10 bases agree with TRBD2. The ends lost 5 bases at V and 7 bases at J; junction bases unmatched: 7. Germline values: CDR1 SEHNR, CDR2 FQNEAQ (reference sequence). The CDR3 consists of 15 residues. The DNA for the CDR3 is TGTGCCAGCAGCCCCAGCTCTAGCGGGAGCGGGGAGCTGTTTTTT. As protein: CASSPSSSGSGELFF.

V and J are TRBV10-2 and TRBJ2-7; D is possibly TRBD2 (5 bases). The CDR3 is made up of 14 amino acids. Germline CDR1 and CDR2: WSHSY and SAAADI. V was cut by 0 bases and J by 5 bases, with 11 bases left in between. This CDR3 is CASSESGLANEQYF. The DNA for the CDR3 is TGCGCCAGCAGTGAGTCCGGGCTAGCTAACGAGCAGTACTTC.

A remark on this clone: At the DNA level, this CDR3 is encoded by other sequences in the same sample as well. The rearrangement links TRBV4-3 to TRBJ2-7, with D perhaps TRBD2 (5 bases). CDR3 length equals 14 residues. V shed 0 bases and J shed 3 bases, with 9 bases lying between them. In germline, CDR1 is LGHNA, CDR2 YSLEER. CDR3: CASSQDRRNYEQYF. CDR3 nucleotides: TGCGCCAGCAGCCAAGACAGGAGGAACTACGAGCAGTACTTC.

With respect to this clone: Relative to the germline gene, one junction end is altered; a read error may explain this. V gene TRBV7-9 combines with J gene TRBJ2-5; 10 bases are a match to TRBD1. Germline CDR1 is SEHNR and CDR2 is FQNEAQ (reference sequence). CDR3 size: 15 residues. CDR3 sequence: CSSSFLGQGTETQYF. CDR3 nucleotide sequence: TGTTCCAGCAGCTTTTTGGGACAGGGGACGGAGACCCAGTACTTC. Drawing the rest from reference TRBV7-9 and TRBJ2-5, the complete variable domain is DTGVSQNPRHKITKRGQNVTFRCDPISEHNRLYWYRQTLGQGPEFLTYFQNEAQLEKSRLLSDRFSAERPKGSFSTLEIQRTEQGDSAMYLCSSSFLGQGTETQYFGPGTRLLVL.

This chain uses TRBV7-3 with TRBJ2-1; no reliable D call. The CDR3 extends over 14 amino acids. Trimming took off 1 base at V and 5 bases at J, with 9 bases between the two ends. Germline assignment: CDR1 SGHTA and CDR2 FQGTGA. CDR3 in DNA: TGTGCCAGCAGCTTAAATGGGCCAAACAATGAGCAGTTCTTC. Translating gives CASSLNGPNNEQFF.

The V and J genes are TRBV11-3 and TRBJ1-1, with 9 nucleotides matching TRBD1. The CDR3 length is 15 residues. Germline CDR1 SGHNT, CDR2 YENEEA. V shed 5 bases and J 1 base; nucleotides not matched to a gene: 5. The CDR3 nucleotides are TGTGCCAGCAGCGTACAGGGGGCTGGGAACACTGAAGCTTTCTTT. Its translation: CASSVQGAGNTEAFF.

The chain has TRBV7-3 and TRBJ2-2, with TRBD2 identical over 10 bases. CDR3 length: 16 residues. Trimming took 5 bases from V and 7 from J; bases not matched to a gene: 10. Germline V gives CDR1 SGHTA, CDR2 FQGTGA. In DNA form, the CDR3 reads TGTGCCAGCAGCCGCGAAGCGGGAGGGGGGATCGGGGAGCTGTTTTTT. This gives the protein CASSREAGGGIGELFF.

CDR3 residues: CASSSRNYGYTF. DNA for the CDR3: TGTGCCAGCAGTAGCCGAAACTATGGCTACACCTTC. The genes are TRBV6-5 and TRBJ1-2; D remains ambiguous. CDR1 MNHEY and CDR2 SVGAGI come from the germline V gene. The CDR3 totals 12 residues. V shed 5 bases and J shed 2 bases, with 6 bases lying between them.

The gene calls are TRBV19 and TRBJ2-2; the match to TRBD2 covers 7 bases. This CDR3 contains 17 residues. Trimming removed 1 base from V and 6 bases from J; junction bases left unmatched: 11. The germline gives CDR1 LNHDA, CDR2 SQIVND (reference sequence). Here the CDR3 DNA reads TGTGCCAGTAGTATAGTAGGTGGTCTAGCGGCCCCCGGGGAGCTGTTTTTT. As protein: CASSIVGGLAAPGELFF.

V is TRBV11-3 and J is TRBJ1-1; 7 bases are a match to TRBD1. The CDR3 extends over 14 amino acids. In germline, CDR1 is SGHNT, CDR2 YENEEA. The V and J ends lost 3 bases and 7 bases, in that order; junction bases with no gene match: 8. The CDR3: CASSFNRGEIEAFF. The CDR3 DNA reads as TGTGCCAGCAGCTTCAACAGGGGAGAAATTGAAGCTTTCTTT.

This sequence joins TRBV4-1 and TRBJ2-5; TRBD1 is a possible D gene (6 bases). Germline V lookup: CDR1 MGHRA, CDR2 YSYEKL. V lost 0 bases and J 5 bases, leaving 16 bases between the germline ends. This CDR3 contains 16 residues. CDR3 DNA: TGCGCCAGCAGCCAAGAAGCTGGGGGCGCGGCGGAGACCCAGTACTTC. Its protein is CASSQEAGGAAETQYF.

This chain joins TRBV6-6 and TRBJ1-2; TRBD1 aligns across 7 bases. Trimming removed 6 bases from V and 3 bases from J; junction bases left unmatched: 4. The CDR3 has 13 residues. Germline V gives CDR1 MNHNY, CDR2 SVGAGI (reference sequence). The CDR3 reads CASSVTGDYGYTF. In nucleotides, the CDR3 is TGTGCCAGCAGCGTTACAGGGGACTATGGCTACACCTTC.

This clone has a single count. The chain links TRBV7-2 to TRBJ1-4, with TRBD1 matching 7 bases. CDR1 and CDR2 (germline): SGHTA, FQGNSA. With 5 bases clipped from V and 10 bases from J, the junction kept 13 bases outside the gene matches. The CDR3 has 15 amino acids. As DNA, the CDR3 is TGTGCCAGCAGCCCCAGGGGGGACCTCGACGGAAAACTGTTTTTT. It encodes CASSPRGDLDGKLFF.

This clone was seen only a few times. The chain is built from TRBV7-9 and TRBJ2-2; 8 bases agree with TRBD2. Germline loops: CDR1 SEHNR, CDR2 FQNEAQ (reference sequence). J was trimmed by 4 bases and V by 4 bases; bases with no gene match: 8. The CDR3 contains 16 residues. CDR3 residues: CASSSFSGMFTGELFF. For the CDR3, the DNA is TGTGCCAGCAGCTCCTTTAGCGGGATGTTCACCGGGGAGCTGTTTTTT.

The gene calls are TRBV2 and TRBJ2-1, with 15 nucleotides matching TRBD2. Trimming took 7 bases from V and 12 from J; bases not matched to a gene: 10. The CDR3 has 15 amino acids. Germline CDR1 SNHLY, CDR2 FYNNEI. The CDR3 reads CASNPDGTSGRTQFF. CDR3 coding DNA: TGTGCCAGCAATCCCGACGGGACTAGCGGGAGGACGCAGTTCTTC.

This clone was detected a few times. The CDR3 bases are TGTGCCATCAGCCCCGGGACAACATCTAATCAGCCCCAGCATTTT. Translating gives CAISPGTTSNQPQHF. The rearrangement uses TRBV10-3 and TRBJ1-5; D is perhaps TRBD1 (6 bases). Germline V CDR1 and CDR2: ENHRY, SYGVKD. This CDR3 contains 15 residues. V shed 6 bases and J shed 4 bases, with 16 bases lying between them.

This chain links TRBV27 with TRBJ2-3; 11 bases are a match to TRBD2. Germline CDR1 and CDR2: MNHEY and SMNVEV (reference sequence). V shed 6 bases, J shed 5 bases, and the junction held 7 bases outside the gene matches. The CDR3 loop spans 15 amino acids. Here the CDR3 reads CASSGTSGARDTQYF. The CDR3 nucleotides read TGTGCCAGCAGCGGGACTAGCGGAGCCCGAGATACGCAGTATTTT.

About this clone: The sample carries other DNA sequences with the same CDR3. The rearrangement uses TRBV27 and TRBJ2-5; D gene uncertain. This CDR3 contains 15 residues. Trimming removed 6 bases from V and 1 base from J, with 15 bases in between. Germline CDR1 is MNHEY and CDR2 is SMNVEV (reference sequence). The CDR3 DNA follows: TGTGCCAGCAGACCCCCCGACACACCCCAAGAGACCCAGTACTTC. Translated: CASRPPDTPQETQYF.

The chain recombines TRBV6-6 with TRBJ1-1; TRBD1 aligns across 9 bases. CDR1 is MNHNY and CDR2 is SVGAGI in the germline V gene (reference sequence). This CDR3 region has 15 residues. The ends lost 8 bases at V and 7 bases at J; junction bases unmatched: 14. CDR3: CASVPPDRGGHEAFF. In DNA form, the CDR3 reads TGTGCCAGCGTCCCTCCTGACAGGGGGGGTCATGAAGCTTTCTTT.

This rearrangement joins TRBV12-5 to TRBJ2-5; tentatively, D is TRBD1 (6 bases). The CDR3 consists of 13 residues. V was cut by 6 bases and J by 1 base, with 9 bases left in between. The germline gives CDR1 LGHNT, CDR2 FRNRAP. The CDR3 sequence: CASGYRVQETQYF. The CDR3 DNA reads as TGTGCTAGTGGATACAGGGTCCAAGAGACCCAGTACTTC.

The chain combines TRBV2 with TRBJ2-1; 12 bases are shared with TRBD2. Germline loops: CDR1 SNHLY, CDR2 FYNNEI. There are 14 residues in the CDR3. V lost 8 bases and J lost 7; bases outside the gene matches: 6. The CDR3 loop reads CASRTSGEGNEQFF. CDR3 bases: TGTGCCAGCCGGACTAGCGGGGAGGGGAATGAGCAGTTCTTC. Together with reference TRBV2 and TRBJ2-1, the CDR3 gives the full variable domain: EPEVTQTPSHQVTQMGQEVILRCVPISNHLYFYWYRQILGQKVEFLVSFYNNEISEKSEIFDDQFSVERPDGSNFTLKIRSTKLEDSAMYFCASRTSGEGNEQFFGPGTRLTVL.

The gene calls are TRBV13 and TRBJ2-3; D is unresolved. The CDR3 extends over 12 amino acids. Germline CDR1 reads PRHDT; CDR2 reads FYEKMQ (reference sequence). The ends were cut back, 1 base at V and 6 bases at J, with 5 bases in the middle. The CDR3: CASSLAGDTQYF. The CDR3, as DNA: TGTGCCAGCAGCTTAGCCGGGGATACGCAGTATTTT.

The CDR3 loop reads CASSLGGGYTGEQYF. The CDR3, as DNA: TGTGCCAGCAGCTTAGGAGGCGGGTACACTGGGGAGCAGTACTTC. V usage is TRBV7-2 and J usage is TRBJ2-7, with a possible D match to TRBD2 (5 bases). From germline, CDR1 is SGHTA and CDR2 FQGNSA. V dropped 1 base and J dropped 7 bases, with 17 bases sitting between them. This CDR3 spans 15 amino acids.

This chain links TRBV12-5 with TRBJ1-2; D is possibly TRBD1 (5 bases). CDR1 and CDR2 from the germline V gene are LGHNT and FRNRAP. Trimming took off 5 bases at V and 2 bases at J, with 12 bases between the two ends. There are 14 residues in the CDR3. The CDR3 region is CASGLPQGNYGYTF. The DNA of the CDR3 is TGTGCTAGTGGTCTCCCCCAGGGAAACTATGGCTACACCTTC.